This TCR beta chain appears in the sequencing data of a study of metastatic and nonmetastatic thyroid tumors. The sample holds a few counts of this clone. Through MiXCR, TCRdb re-clonotyped the PCR reads. This table has 35,000 to 55,000 clones, 20% to 25% appearing once. Ahead of thyroid surgery, no patient had received treatment of any kind. The clonotype originates from a male donor with papillary thyroid cancer or a benign thyroid nodule (not recorded which). Some clones in this sample may be carry-over from other donors' samples. The sample comprised blood.

In DNA, the CDR3 is TGTGCCAGCAGAACCCCACAGGGGCAGTATGGCTACACCTTC. Translation gives CASRTPQGQYGYTF. The V gene is TRBV28, the J gene TRBJ1-2, with 7 bases fitting TRBD1. The V segment lost 6 bases and the J segment 5 bases; nucleotides outside the gene matches: 9. CDR1 is MDHEN, CDR2 SYDVKM, per germline. CDR3 length: 14 residues.